This T cell receptor beta chain emerged from a study of CXCR3-negative and CXCR3-positive naive CD8 T cells. The study, taken as a whole, reports: Researchers report that CXCR3-positive naive cells carry more hydrophobic TRB CDR3s than CXCR3-negative naive cells.

TRB cDNA libraries were made by UMI-labeled 5' RACE. With the 5' RACE reads reprocessed, TCRdb shows one record per CDR3 protein and no DNA. Seen in this sample are over 70,000 distinct CDR3 sequences; the ten most common clones hold 0.5% to 0.55%. The CDR3 spans 16 residues. A word on this clonotype: The target antigen is unknown.

This chain joins TRBV12-3 or TRBV12-4 and TRBJ2-2; TCRdb lists TRBD1, though no DNA is available to test this call. The receptor's source is a human donor in good health. Some clones in this sample may be carry-over from other donors' samples. Specimen: naive CXCR3+ CD8+ T cells from blood. The subset is: CD45RO-CCR7+CD27+CD95- naive CD8+ T cells expressing CXCR3 (TNR3+). The CDR3 reads CASSLQTGGDTGELFF.